The 4 T cell receptor beta chains below were found in one sample sequenced in a study of T cells in women clearing cervical HPV infection. Assay used: immunoSEQ multiplex PCR; TCRdb lists only in-frame clones, some missing. Reported are over 25,000 clones; the ten largest clones contain approximately 24%. Sequencing used blood buffy coat. The source is a woman between 18 and 70 years old with a cervical HPV16 infection that either progressed to CIN3+ or cleared (not recorded which).

With regard to this clone: The read terminates 3 residues ahead of where the CDR3 ends, so the germline J gene completes it. V is TRBV2 and J is TRBJ2-3; a weak D match, TRBD2 (6 bases). CDR1 is SNHLY, CDR2 FYNNEI, per germline. This CDR3 spans 12 amino acids. CDR3 in amino acids: CASVVGGDSQYF. CDR3 DNA (partial): TGTGCCAGCGTGGTTGGTGGGGACTCG.

About this clone: The CDR3 is cut off 3 residues early in the read; its end comes from the germline J gene. The chain is built from TRBV5-6 and TRBJ2-7; 7 bases align to TRBD1. Germline V gene lookup returns CDR1 SGHDT and CDR2 YYEEEE. The V and J ends lost 4 bases and 2 bases, in that order; junction bases with no gene match: 3. The CDR3 consists of 13 residues. The CDR3 DNA, read in part, is TGTGCCAGCAGCCCGGGACAGACCTACGAG. Its protein is CASSPGQTYE. The whole CDR3 protein reads CASSPGQTYEQYF.

Concerning this clone itself: The read is 3 residues too short to cover the CDR3 end, so that end is filled in from the germline J gene. J is TRBJ2-7 and V is TRBV18; weak D call: TRBD2 (5 bases). This CDR3 comprises 13 residues. V lost 3 bases to trimming and J lost 6 bases, with 12 bases between them. CDR1 is KGHSH, CDR2 LQKENI, per germline. The CDR3 loop is CASSPSTAGEQYF. CDR3 bases read: TGTGCCAGCTCACCTTCAACGGCGGGCGAG.

With respect to this clone: Read coverage stops 3 residues before the CDR3 terminus; the germline J gene supplies the remainder. V is TRBV28 and J is TRBJ2-1, with D maybe TRBD2 (5 bases). Between the trimmed V and J ends, which lost 4 bases and 7 bases, there was a span of 11 bases. Germline V lookup: CDR1 MDHEN, CDR2 SYDVKM. The CDR3 consists of 13 residues. CDR3 DNA, as far as it was read: TGTGCCAGCAGTTGGAGGACTGGAAATGAG. Amino acids: CASSWRTGNE. The CDR3 as a whole reads CASSWRTGNEQFF. Based on the CDR3 plus reference TRBV28 and TRBJ2-1, the full variable domain is DVKVTQSSRYLVKRTGEKVFLECVQDMDHENMFWYRQDPGLGLRLIYFSYDVKMKEKGDIPEGYSVSREKKERFSLILESASTNQTSMYLCASSWRTGNEQFFGPGTRLTVL.